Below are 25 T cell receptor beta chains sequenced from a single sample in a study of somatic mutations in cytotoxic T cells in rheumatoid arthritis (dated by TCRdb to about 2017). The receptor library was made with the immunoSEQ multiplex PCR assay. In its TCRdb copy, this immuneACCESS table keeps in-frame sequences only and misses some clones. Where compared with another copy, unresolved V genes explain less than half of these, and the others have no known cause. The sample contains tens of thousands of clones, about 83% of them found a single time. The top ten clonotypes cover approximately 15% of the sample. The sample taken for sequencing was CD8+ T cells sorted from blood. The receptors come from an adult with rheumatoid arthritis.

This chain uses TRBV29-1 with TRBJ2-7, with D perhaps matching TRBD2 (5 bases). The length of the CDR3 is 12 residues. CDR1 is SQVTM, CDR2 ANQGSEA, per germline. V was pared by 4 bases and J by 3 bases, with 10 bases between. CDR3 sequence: CSVGGLNYEQYF. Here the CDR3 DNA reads TGCAGCGTTGGAGGGTTGAACTACGAGCAGTACTTC.

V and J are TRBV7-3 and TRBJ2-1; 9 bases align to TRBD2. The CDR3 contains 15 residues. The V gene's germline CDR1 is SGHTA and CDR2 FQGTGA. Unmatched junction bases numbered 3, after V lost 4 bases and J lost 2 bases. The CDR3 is CASSSGTSPYNEQFF. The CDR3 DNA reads TGTGCCAGCAGCTCCGGGACTAGCCCCTACAATGAGCAGTTCTTC. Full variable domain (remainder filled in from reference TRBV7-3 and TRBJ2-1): GAGVSQTPSNKVTEKGKYVELRCDPISGHTALYWYRQSLGQGPEFLIYFQGTGAADDSGLPNDRFFAVRPEGSVSTLKIQRTERGDSAVYLCASSSGTSPYNEQFFGPGTRLTVL.

CDR3 coding DNA: TGTGCCTGGAGTCAGGGGATAGAAGCTTTCTTT. This gives the protein CAWSQGIEAFF. The gene calls are TRBV30 and TRBJ1-1, with TRBD1 as a possible D gene (6 bases). Germline loops: CDR1 GTSNPN, CDR2 SVGIG (reference sequence). The CDR3 loop spans 11 amino acids. V lost 2 bases, J lost 8 bases, and 9 bases lay in between.

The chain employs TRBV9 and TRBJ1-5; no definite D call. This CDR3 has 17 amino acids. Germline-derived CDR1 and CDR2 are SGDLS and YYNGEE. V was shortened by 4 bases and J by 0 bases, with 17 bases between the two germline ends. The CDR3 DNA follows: TGTGCCAGCAGCCCTTCTTCCGGAGGGCTTAGCAATCAGCCCCAGCATTTT. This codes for CASSPSSGGLSNQPQHF. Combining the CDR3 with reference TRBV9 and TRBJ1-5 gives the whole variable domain DSGVTQTPKHLITATGQRVTLRCSPRSGDLSVYWYQQSLDQGLQFLIQYYNGEERAKGNILERFSAQQFPDLHSELNLSSLELGDSALYFCASSPSSGGLSNQPQHFGDGTRLSIL.

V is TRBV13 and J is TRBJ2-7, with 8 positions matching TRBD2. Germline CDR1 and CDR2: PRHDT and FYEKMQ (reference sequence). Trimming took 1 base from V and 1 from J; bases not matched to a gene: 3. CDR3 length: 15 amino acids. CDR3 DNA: TGTGCCAGCAGCTTAGCAGCGGGAGCGTCCTACGAGCAGTACTTC. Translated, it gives CASSLAAGASYEQYF.

The CDR3 protein is CASSQGRNQPQHF. The DNA of the CDR3 is TGTGCCAGCAGTCAGGGAAGGAATCAGCCCCAGCATTTT. V and J are TRBV7-2 and TRBJ1-5; perhaps TRBD1 as D (5 bases). Deletions cut 6 bases from V and 4 bases from J, with 10 bases between. The CDR3 loop spans 13 amino acids. The germline V gene has CDR1 SGHTA and CDR2 FQGNSA. Full variable domain (remainder filled in from reference TRBV7-2 and TRBJ1-5): GAGVSQSPSNKVTEKGKDVELRCDPISGHTALYWYRQSLGQGLEFLIYFQGNSAPDKSGLPSDRFSAERTGGSVSTLTIQRTQQEDSAVYLCASSQGRNQPQHFGDGTRLSIL.

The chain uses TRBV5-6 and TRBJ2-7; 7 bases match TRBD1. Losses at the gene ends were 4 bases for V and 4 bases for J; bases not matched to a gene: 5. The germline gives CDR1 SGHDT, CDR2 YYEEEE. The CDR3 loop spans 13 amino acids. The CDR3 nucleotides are TGTGCCAGCAGCGCCGGGACAGAATACGAGCAGTACGTC. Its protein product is CASSAGTEYEQYV.

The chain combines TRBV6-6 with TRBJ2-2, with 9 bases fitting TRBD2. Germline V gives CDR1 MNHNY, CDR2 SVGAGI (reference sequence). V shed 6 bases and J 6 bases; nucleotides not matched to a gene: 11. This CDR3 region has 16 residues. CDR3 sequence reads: CASSPGVAGVPGELFF. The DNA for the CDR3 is TGTGCCAGCAGCCCCGGGGTAGCGGGGGTACCCGGGGAGCTGTTTTTT.

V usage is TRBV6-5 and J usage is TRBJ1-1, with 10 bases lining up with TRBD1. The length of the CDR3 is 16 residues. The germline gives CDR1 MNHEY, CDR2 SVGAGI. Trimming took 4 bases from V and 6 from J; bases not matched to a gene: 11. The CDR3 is CASSSPPTGGIAEAFF. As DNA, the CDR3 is TGTGCCAGCAGTTCCCCTCCGACAGGGGGCATCGCTGAAGCTTTCTTT.

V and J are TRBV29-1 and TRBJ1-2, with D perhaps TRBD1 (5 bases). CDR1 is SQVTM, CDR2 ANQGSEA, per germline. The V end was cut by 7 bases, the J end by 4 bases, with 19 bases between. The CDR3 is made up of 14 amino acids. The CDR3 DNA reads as TGCAGCGCCGTGGCGGGGGATCAAAGCTATGGCTACACCTTC. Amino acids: CSAVAGDQSYGYTF.

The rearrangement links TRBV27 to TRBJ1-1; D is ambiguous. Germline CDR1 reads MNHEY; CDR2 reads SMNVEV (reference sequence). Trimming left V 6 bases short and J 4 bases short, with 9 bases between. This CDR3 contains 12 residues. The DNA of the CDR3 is TGTGCCAGCAGCCCCTTGGGCACTGAAGCTTTCTTT. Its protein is CASSPLGTEAFF.

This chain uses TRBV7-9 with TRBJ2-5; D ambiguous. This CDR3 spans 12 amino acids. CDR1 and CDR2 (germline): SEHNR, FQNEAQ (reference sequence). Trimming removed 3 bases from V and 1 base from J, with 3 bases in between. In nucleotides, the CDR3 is TGTGCCAGCAGCTTGTTCCAAGAGACCCAGTACTTC. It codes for CASSLFQETQYF.

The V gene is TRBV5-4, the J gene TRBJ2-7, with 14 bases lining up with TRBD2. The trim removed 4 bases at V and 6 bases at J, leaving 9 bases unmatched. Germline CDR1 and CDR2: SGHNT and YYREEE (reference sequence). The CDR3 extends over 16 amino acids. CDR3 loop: CASSTGTSGSVLEQYF. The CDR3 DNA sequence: TGTGCCAGCAGCACCGGGACTAGCGGGAGTGTTCTCGAGCAGTACTTC. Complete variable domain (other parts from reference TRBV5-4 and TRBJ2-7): ETGVTQSPTHLIKTRGQQVTLRCSSQSGHNTVSWYQQALGQGPQFIFQYYREEENGRGNFPPRFSGLQFPNYSSELNVNALELDDSALYLCASSTGTSGSVLEQYFGPGTRLTVT.

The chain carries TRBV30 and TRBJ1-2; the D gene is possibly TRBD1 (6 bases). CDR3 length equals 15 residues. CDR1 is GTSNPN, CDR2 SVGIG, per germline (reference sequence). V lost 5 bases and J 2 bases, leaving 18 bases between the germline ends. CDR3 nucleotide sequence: TGTGCCTGGCATGCTTACAGGGAAGAAAACTATGGCTACACCTTC. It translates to CAWHAYREENYGYTF.

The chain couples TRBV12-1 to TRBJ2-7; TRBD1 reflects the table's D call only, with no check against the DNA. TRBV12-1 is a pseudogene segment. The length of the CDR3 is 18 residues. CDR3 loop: CASSFFFARDIRVDEQYV. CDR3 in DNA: TGTGCCAGCAGCTTTTTTTTCGCCCGGGACATCCGAGTGGACGAGCAGTACGTC.

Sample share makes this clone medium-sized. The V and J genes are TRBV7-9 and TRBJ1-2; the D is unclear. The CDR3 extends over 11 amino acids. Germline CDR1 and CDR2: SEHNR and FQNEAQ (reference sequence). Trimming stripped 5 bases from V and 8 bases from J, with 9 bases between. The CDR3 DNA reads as TGTGCCAGCAGCAAACAAGGGGGCTACACCTTC. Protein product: CASSKQGGYTF.

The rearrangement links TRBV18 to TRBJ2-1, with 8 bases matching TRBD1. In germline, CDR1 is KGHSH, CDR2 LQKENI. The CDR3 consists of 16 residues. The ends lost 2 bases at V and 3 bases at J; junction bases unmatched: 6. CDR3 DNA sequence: TGTGCCAGCTCACCAGGGGCAGGGGGCTACTACAATGAGCAGTTCTTC. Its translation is CASSPGAGGYYNEQFF.

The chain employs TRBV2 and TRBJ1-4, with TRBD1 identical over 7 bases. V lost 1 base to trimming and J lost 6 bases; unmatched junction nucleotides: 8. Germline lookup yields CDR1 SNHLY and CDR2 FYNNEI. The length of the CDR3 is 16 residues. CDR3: CASSEGQGVGDEKLFF. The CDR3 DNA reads TGTGCCAGCAGTGAAGGCCAGGGGGTTGGCGATGAAAAACTGTTTTTT.

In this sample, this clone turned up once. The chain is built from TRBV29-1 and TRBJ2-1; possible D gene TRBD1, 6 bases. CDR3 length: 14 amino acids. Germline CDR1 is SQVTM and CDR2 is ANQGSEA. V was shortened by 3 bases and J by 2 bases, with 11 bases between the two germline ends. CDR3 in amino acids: CSVENQGPYNEQFF. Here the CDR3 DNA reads TGCAGCGTTGAGAATCAGGGGCCCTACAATGAGCAGTTCTTC.

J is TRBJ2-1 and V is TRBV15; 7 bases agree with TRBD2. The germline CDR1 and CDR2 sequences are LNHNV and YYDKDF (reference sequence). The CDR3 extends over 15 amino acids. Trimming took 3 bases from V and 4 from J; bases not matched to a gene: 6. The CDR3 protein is CATSRGGSPYNEQFF. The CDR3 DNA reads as TGTGCCACCAGCAGGGGCGGGAGTCCTTACAATGAGCAGTTCTTC.

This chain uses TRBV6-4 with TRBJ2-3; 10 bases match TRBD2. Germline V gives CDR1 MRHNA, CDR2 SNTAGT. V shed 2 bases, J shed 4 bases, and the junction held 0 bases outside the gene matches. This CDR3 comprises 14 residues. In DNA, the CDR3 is TGTGCCAGCAGTGACCTAGCGGGAGCAGATACGCAGTATTTT. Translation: CASSDLAGADTQYF.

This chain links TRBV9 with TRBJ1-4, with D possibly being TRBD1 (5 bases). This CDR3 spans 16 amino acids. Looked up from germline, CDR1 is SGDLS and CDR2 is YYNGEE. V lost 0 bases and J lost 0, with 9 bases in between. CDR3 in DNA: TGTGCCAGCAGCGTAGAGGGGACTGCAACTAATGAAAAACTGTTTTTT. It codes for CASSVEGTATNEKLFF.

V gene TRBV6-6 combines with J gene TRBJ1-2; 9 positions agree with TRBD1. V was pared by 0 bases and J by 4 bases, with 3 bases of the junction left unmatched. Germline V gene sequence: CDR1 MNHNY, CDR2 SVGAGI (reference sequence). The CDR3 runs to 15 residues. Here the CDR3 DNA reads TGTGCCAGCAGTTACTCGGGACAGGGTGGCTATGGCTACACCTTC. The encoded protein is CASSYSGQGGYGYTF.

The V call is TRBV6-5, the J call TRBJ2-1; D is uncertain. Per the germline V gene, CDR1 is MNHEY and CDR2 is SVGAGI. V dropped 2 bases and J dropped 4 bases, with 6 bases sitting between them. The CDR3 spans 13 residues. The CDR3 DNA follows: TGTGCCAGCAGTTACGACGGATACAATGAGCAGTTCTTC. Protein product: CASSYDGYNEQFF.

CDR3 loop: CATTPGLAENTGELFF. Here the CDR3 DNA reads TGTGCCACAACACCGGGACTAGCTGAGAACACCGGGGAGCTGTTTTTT. The chain carries TRBV10-3 and TRBJ2-2; TRBD2 matches at 9 bases. Germline CDR1 ENHRY, CDR2 SYGVKD. The CDR3 is made up of 16 amino acids. V trimming: 10 bases; J trimming: 1 base; junction bases outside the gene matches: 10.